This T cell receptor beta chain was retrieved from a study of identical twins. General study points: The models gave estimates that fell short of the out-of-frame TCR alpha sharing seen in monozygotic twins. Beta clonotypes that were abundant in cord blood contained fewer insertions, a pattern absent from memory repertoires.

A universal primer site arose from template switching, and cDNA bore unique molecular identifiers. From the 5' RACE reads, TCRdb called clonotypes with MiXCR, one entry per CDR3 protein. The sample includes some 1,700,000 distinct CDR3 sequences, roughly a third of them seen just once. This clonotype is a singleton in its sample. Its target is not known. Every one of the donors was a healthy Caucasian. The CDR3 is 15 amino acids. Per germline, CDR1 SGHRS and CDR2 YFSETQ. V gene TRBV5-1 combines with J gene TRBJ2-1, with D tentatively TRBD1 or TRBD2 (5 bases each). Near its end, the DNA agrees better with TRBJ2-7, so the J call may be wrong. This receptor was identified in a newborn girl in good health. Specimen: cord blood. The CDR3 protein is CASSGDDHSYNEQYF. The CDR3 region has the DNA TGCGCCAGCAGCGGGGACGATCACTCCTACAATGAGCAGTACTTC.